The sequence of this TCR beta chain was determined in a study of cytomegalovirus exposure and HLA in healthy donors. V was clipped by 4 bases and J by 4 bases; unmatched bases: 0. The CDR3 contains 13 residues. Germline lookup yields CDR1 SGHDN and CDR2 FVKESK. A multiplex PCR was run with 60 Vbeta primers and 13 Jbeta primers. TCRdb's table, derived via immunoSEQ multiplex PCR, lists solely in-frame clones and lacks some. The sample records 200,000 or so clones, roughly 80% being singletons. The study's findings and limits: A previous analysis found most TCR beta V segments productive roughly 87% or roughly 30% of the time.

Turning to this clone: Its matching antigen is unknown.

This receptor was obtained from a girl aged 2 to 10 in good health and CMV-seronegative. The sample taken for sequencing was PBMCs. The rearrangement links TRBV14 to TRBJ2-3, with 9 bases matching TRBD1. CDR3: CASSRDRADTQYF. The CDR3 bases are TGTGCCAGCAGCCGGGACAGGGCAGATACGCAGTATTTT.